The 15 T cell receptor beta chains below all came from one sample that was sequenced in a study of T cell changes during pregnancy in multiple sclerosis. Sequenced by immunoSEQ multiplex PCR; TCRdb stores in-frame clones only, minus some. The sample has tens of thousands of clones, 80% to 95% seen once. The sample consisted of peripheral blood, taken after pregnancy. These receptors all come from a female donor in good health, enrolled as a control in a pregnancy study.

The gene calls are TRBV4-2 and TRBJ2-5; D possibly corresponds to TRBD2 (6 bases). CDR1 is LGHNA, CDR2 YNFKEQ, per germline. The CDR3 sequence is 15 residues long. V was shortened by 1 base and J by 5 bases, with 14 bases between the two germline ends. CDR3 nucleotide sequence: TGTGCCAGCAGCCAAGCGGCGGAGGGTCGGGAGACCCAGTACTTC. It codes for CASSQAAEGRETQYF.

The chain joins TRBV7-9 to TRBJ1-2, with D tentatively TRBD1 (5 bases). This CDR3 contains 12 residues. Trimming took off 0 bases at V and 6 bases at J, with 5 bases between the two ends. Germline values: CDR1 SEHNR, CDR2 FQNEAQ (reference sequence). CDR3 DNA sequence: TGTGCCAGCAGCTTAGCACAGGATGGCTACACCTTC. Its translation: CASSLAQDGYTF.

The genes are TRBV28 and TRBJ2-3; maybe TRBD2 (5 bases). V was clipped by 5 bases and J by 4 bases, with 13 bases between them. This CDR3 region has 14 residues. Germline V gene lookup returns CDR1 MDHEN and CDR2 SYDVKM. CDR3 bases: TGTGCCAGCAGTCCAACGGGAAGGGCAGATACGCAGTATTTT. Protein: CASSPTGRADTQYF.

This clone was detected a few times. This rearrangement joins TRBV2 to TRBJ1-6; D call uncertain. This CDR3 is built from 13 residues. V was shortened by 1 base and J by 6 bases, with 4 bases between the two germline ends. The germline CDR1 and CDR2 sequences are SNHLY and FYNNEI. The CDR3 is CASSEDSNSPLHF. The DNA of the CDR3 is TGTGCCAGCAGTGAAGACAGTAATTCACCCCTCCACTTT.

J is TRBJ2-7 and V is TRBV19; the match to TRBD1 covers 9 bases. Germline V gene lookup returns CDR1 LNHDA and CDR2 SQIVND (reference sequence). This CDR3 has 13 residues. The V and J ends lost 5 bases and 5 bases, in that order; junction bases with no gene match: 4. The CDR3 loop reads CASSLRTGDEQYF. The CDR3 DNA follows: TGTGCCAGTAGTTTAAGGACAGGGGACGAGCAGTACTTC.

The chain combines TRBV19 with TRBJ1-1; D not resolved. The length of the CDR3 is 12 residues. The germline gives CDR1 LNHDA, CDR2 SQIVND (reference sequence). The germline V and J ends were trimmed by 3 bases and 8 bases, with 10 bases remaining between them. CDR3 nucleotides: TGTGCCAGTAGTATTGGGCAGATAGAAGCTTTCTTT. This codes for CASSIGQIEAFF.

For this clone: Other nucleotide sequences in the sample specify the same CDR3. This chain connects TRBV28 to TRBJ1-1, with D possibly being TRBD1 (5 bases). Trimming took off 5 bases at V and 1 base at J, with 8 bases between the two ends. Germline lookup yields CDR1 MDHEN and CDR2 SYDVKM. CDR3 length equals 13 residues. The chain's CDR3 is CASSPGGNTEAFF. As DNA, the CDR3 is TGTGCCAGCAGTCCCGGGGGGAACACTGAAGCTTTCTTT.

This chain connects TRBV7-2 to TRBJ1-2; possible D gene TRBD1, 6 bases. Trimming took off 6 bases at V and 5 bases at J, with 16 bases between the two ends. The CDR3 sequence is 14 residues long. The germline CDR1 and CDR2 sequences are SGHTA and FQGNSA. The CDR3 here is CASRISDSSYGYTF. Here the CDR3 DNA reads TGTGCCAGCAGGATCTCGGACAGTAGTTATGGCTACACCTTC.

The rearrangement links TRBV29-1 to TRBJ1-2; perhaps TRBD1 as D (5 bases). Trimming pared 3 bases from V and 7 bases from J, leaving 9 bases between. Per germline, CDR1 SQVTM and CDR2 ANQGSEA. The CDR3 length is 11 residues. The CDR3 protein is CSVDRVGGYTF. The CDR3 nucleotides are TGCAGCGTTGACAGGGTGGGTGGCTACACCTTC.

The chain has TRBV27 and TRBJ2-1; 7 bases map to TRBD2. CDR3 size: 15 residues. Germline V gene data show CDR1 as MNHEY and CDR2 as SMNVEV (reference sequence). Trimming removed 0 bases from V and 8 bases from J; junction bases left unmatched: 7. The CDR3 bases are TGTGCCAGCAGTTTATCCGGCGGGGGAGTGTATGAGCAGTTCTTC. Amino acid sequence: CASSLSGGGVYEQFF.

The chain couples TRBV7-6 to TRBJ1-6, with D unresolved. There are 17 residues in the CDR3. V lost 1 base, J lost 0 bases, and 10 bases lay in between. Per germline, CDR1 SGHVS and CDR2 FNYEAQ. The CDR3 DNA is TGTGCCAGCAGCTTAGAGGCGGCGAGCTCCTATAATTCACCCCTCCACTTT. This translates into CASSLEAASSYNSPLHF.

The CDR3 DNA is TGTGCCAGCAGCTTAGGCAGTCTCCAAGAGACCCAGTACTTC. Amino acids: CASSLGSLQETQYF. The chain couples TRBV7-9 to TRBJ2-5; no reliable D call. Looked up from germline, CDR1 is SEHNR and CDR2 is FQNEAQ (reference sequence). CDR3 size: 14 residues. V lost 1 base, J lost 1 base, and 7 bases lay in between.

The chain couples TRBV6-5 to TRBJ2-5; 10 bases agree with TRBD2. Germline assignment: CDR1 MNHEY and CDR2 SVGAGI. The CDR3 runs to 15 residues. The V and J ends lost 2 bases and 1 base, in that order; junction bases with no gene match: 1. The DNA of the CDR3 is TGTGCCAGCAGTTACATAGCGGGGGGCCAAGAGACCCAGTACTTC. As protein: CASSYIAGGQETQYF.

The rearrangement uses TRBV28 and TRBJ2-5; perhaps TRBD2 as D (6 bases). Germline CDR1 and CDR2: MDHEN and SYDVKM. V was clipped by 4 bases and J by 3 bases, with 15 bases between them. The CDR3 contains 15 residues. The CDR3 protein is CASSSRRDSEETQYF. CDR3 in DNA: TGTGCCAGCAGTTCCCGTCGGGACTCGGAAGAGACCCAGTACTTC.

CDR3 sequence (DNA): TGTGCCAGCAGTTTATTAAGTGGTAGTGAAGCTTTCTTT. Amino acids: CASSLLSGSEAFF. The chain carries TRBV27 and TRBJ1-1; D call uncertain. The CDR3 consists of 13 residues. Germline V CDR1 and CDR2: MNHEY, SMNVEV (reference sequence). The V end lost 1 base, the J end lost 7 bases, and 10 bases lay between the germline ends.